A selection of T cell receptor beta chains follows, all from one sample in a study of regulatory T cells in long-lasting Graves disease. Using its own MiXCR run on the multiplex PCR reads, TCRdb lists one record per CDR3 protein. Seen here are some 350,000 distinct CDR3 sequences, around 15% observed once, and the top ten hold 20% to 25%. These data were likewise used in another study, on T cells in Graves' hyperthyroidism and ophthalmopathy.

The sample was peripheral blood mononuclear cells (PBMCs), taken at new diagnosis, from a patient treated with antithyroid drugs. The receptors shown here come from a woman aged 18-29 years with Graves disease. The CDR3 runs from the conserved cysteine through the conserved F or W. D genes are given only for firm matches. Not all rows give a size; the values are once, few, many and, for expanded clones, a class.

>TRBD1|many|TRBV2|TRBJ1-2
TGTGCCAGCAGTGCGGGACAGGGGTACGGCTACACCTTC
CASSAGQGYGYTF
>.|.|TRBV28|TRBJ2-1
TGTGCCAGCAGTTTTGTGGGAGGAGGCAATGAGCAGTTCTTC
CASSFVGGGNEQFF
>TRBD1|many|TRBV12-3/TRBV12-4|TRBJ1-4
TGTGCCAGCAGGTCTGTGTCACAGGGGCTTAATGAAAAACTGTTTTTT
CASRSVSQGLNEKLFF
>.|few|TRBV3-1|TRBJ1-5
TGTGCCAGCAGCCAACGGGGAGGCCTCAATCAGCCCCAGCATTTT
CASSQRGGLNQPQHF
>TRBD2|.|TRBV12-3/TRBV12-4|TRBJ2-1
TGTGCCAGCAGGCCGTTCGGGACTAGCGGGAGGGGGGAGCAGTTCTTC
CASRPFGTSGRGEQFF
>.|many|TRBV14|TRBJ2-1
TGTGCCAGCAGCCCGCCCGGGGACCCCTACAATGAGCAGTTCTTC
CASSPPGDPYNEQFF
>.|many|TRBV7-8|TRBJ2-1
TGTGCCAGCAGCCCAGACGGCAGGTCGTACAATGAGCAGTTCTTC
CASSPDGRSYNEQFF
>.|many|TRBV18|TRBJ2-2
TGTGCCAGCTCACCACGGCCGAACACCGGGGAGCTGTTTTTT
CASSPRPNTGELFF
>.|.|TRBV19|TRBJ2-5
TGTGCCAGCGGCGTTCCCCCCAAAGAGACCCAGTACTTC
CASGVPPKETQYF
>TRBD1|many|TRBV2|TRBJ1-6
TGTGCCAGCAGTGAAACGGGACAGGGGAGGTCACCCCTCCACTTT
CASSETGQGRSPLHF
>.|.|TRBV20-1|TRBJ1-1
TGCAGTGCTAGAGAAAGCGGGACCTTTGGCACTGAAGCTTTCTTT
CSARESGTFGTEAFF
>TRBD1|once|TRBV7-9|TRBJ1-2
TGTGCCAGCAGCTCCTGGACAGGGCCTTATGGCTACACCTTC
CASSSWTGPYGYTF
>TRBD1|.|TRBV12-3/TRBV12-4|TRBJ1-2
TGTGCCAGCAGCTTAGGGACAGGGGAAAACTATGGCTACACCTTC
CASSLGTGENYGYTF
>TRBD1|.|TRBV7-3|TRBJ2-7
TGTGCCGGCAGCGAGGGACAGGGATTCTCCTACGAGCAGTACTTC
CAGSEGQGFSYEQYF
>.|many|TRBV5-6|TRBJ2-3
TGTGCCAGCAGCTTGGCTTTGGCGGGGCTAGATACGCAGTATTTT
CASSLALAGLDTQYF
>TRBD1|.|TRBV10-3|TRBJ1-6
TGTGCCATCAAAGGGGAGGGACAGGGGAATTCACCCCTCCACTTT
CAIKGEGQGNSPLHF
>TRBD2|many|TRBV7-9|TRBJ2-7
TGTGCCAGCAGCTCCCTCCCCGGACTAGCGGGGGTTGAGCAGTACTTC
CASSSLPGLAGVEQYF
>.|.|TRBV19|TRBJ2-3
TGTGCCAGTAGTACCCTTCCGGGAGTCGGGACAGATACGCAGTATTTT
CASSTLPGVGTDTQYF
>.|many|TRBV9|TRBJ2-5
TGTGCCAGCAGCGGCACAGGGAGAGAAGAGACCCAGTACTTC
CASSGTGREETQYF
>.|many|TRBV10-3|TRBJ2-2
TGTGCCATCAGTGAGGGGGCCTCAGGCACCGGGGAGCTGTTTTTT
CAISEGASGTGELFF
>.|.|TRBV28|TRBJ1-5
TGTGCCAGCAGTTTAGGGATTAGGCAGCCCCAGCATTTT
CASSLGIRQPQHF
>.|many|TRBV11-1|TRBJ2-3
TGTGCCAGCAGCTTTGGATACACAGATACGCAGTATTTT
CASSFGYTDTQYF
>TRBD1|many|TRBV7-2|TRBJ2-7
TGTGCCAGCAGCTTTCCCGGACAGGGTCTATACGAGCAGTACTTC
CASSFPGQGLYEQYF
>TRBD1|few|TRBV4-1|TRBJ2-5
TGCGCCAGCAGCCGAATGGTGACAGGGGAAGGGGAGACCCAGTACTTC
CASSRMVTGEGETQYF
>.|.|TRBV20-1|TRBJ1-3
TGCAGTGCTAATACGGGCTCTGGAAACACCATATATTTT
CSANTGSGNTIYF
>TRBD2|many|TRBV12-3/TRBV12-4|TRBJ2-7
TGTGCCAGCAGTTTCTCTAGCGGACCCTCCTACGAGCAGTACTTC
CASSFSSGPSYEQYF
>.|many|TRBV3-1|TRBJ2-2
TGTGCCAGCAGCCAATTAGGGGAGCTGTTTTTT
CASSQLGELFF
>.|many|TRBV6-1|TRBJ2-1
TGTGCCAGCAGTGAGAACAGGGCCGGTGGTGAGCAGTTCTTC
CASSENRAGGEQFF
>.|.|TRBV28|TRBJ2-1
TGTGCCAGCAGTTTAGAGAGACAAAACAATGAGCAGTTCTTC
CASSLERQNNEQFF
>.|.|TRBV6-5|TRBJ2-7
TGTGCCAGCAGTTACCGAACAGAAGGTGGATACGAGCAGTACTTC
CASSYRTEGGYEQYF
>TRBD2|many|TRBV18|TRBJ2-1
TGTGCCAGCAGCCCCGGGACTAGCGGAAGCAATGAGCAGTTCTTC
CASSPGTSGSNEQFF
>.|once|TRBV2|TRBJ1-5
TGTGCCAGCAGGACGGGACCCGGAGGGGTGGGTAGTCAGCCCCAGCATTTT
CASRTGPGGVGSQPQHF
>.|many|TRBV27|TRBJ2-7
TGTGCCAGCAGTTTAAAAAGGCAACGGGAGCAGTACTTC
CASSLKRQREQYF
>.|many|TRBV18|TRBJ1-2
TGTGCCAGCTCACCCCAAACAGCCAACTATGGCTACACCTTC
CASSPQTANYGYTF
>TRBD1|many|TRBV30|TRBJ1-1
TGTGCCTGGAGTGAAGGGACAGGGGTATCCACTGAAGCTTTCTTT
CAWSEGTGVSTEAFF
>TRBD1|many|TRBV12-3/TRBV12-4|TRBJ2-6
TGTGCCAGCAGTCGGGGACAGACCTACTCTGGGGCCAACGTCCTGACTTTC
CASSRGQTYSGANVLTF
>.|few|TRBV2|TRBJ2-5
TGTGCCAGCAGTGAATTGGGAAAGGAGACCCAGTACTTC
CASSELGKETQYF
>.|few|TRBV2|TRBJ1-5
TGTGCCAGCAGCGCGGGAATTCAATCCCAGCATTTT
CASSAGIQSQHF
>.|many|TRBV5-1|TRBJ2-5
TGCGCCAGCAGCTTGTTGGCGCGGGGTACGCAAGAGACCCAGTACTTC
CASSLLARGTQETQYF
>.|many|TRBV28|TRBJ1-2
TGTGCCAGCAGAACTATAGGGGTATCAAACTATGGCTACACCTTC
CASRTIGVSNYGYTF
>.|.|TRBV9|TRBJ1-2
TGTGCCAGCAGCCCTTTCGACAGGTTGGAGGCTAACTATGGCTACACCTTC
CASSPFDRLEANYGYTF
>TRBD2|.|TRBV29-1|TRBJ2-5
TGCAGCGTTGAAGATAGTCCGCGGGAGGCCCAGTACTTC
CSVEDSPREAQYF
>.|.|TRBV15|TRBJ1-5
TGTGCCACCAGCAGATCGAGAACCTACAATCAGCCCCAGCATTTT
CATSRSRTYNQPQHF
>.|few|TRBV9|TRBJ2-3
TGTGCCAGCAGCGTTCAGGGGGAGGGAGATACGCAGTATTTT
CASSVQGEGDTQYF
>.|few|TRBV19|TRBJ2-7
TGTGCCAGTAGAGCCGGAGGGGGCTACGAGCAGTACTTC
CASRAGGGYEQYF
>.|.|TRBV27|TRBJ2-1
TGTGCCAGCAGTGATTTAGACGGCTACAATGAGCAGTTCTTC
CASSDLDGYNEQFF
>TRBD1|.|TRBV19|TRBJ2-7
TGTGCCAGTAGTGTAGACAGGGGTACTTACGAGCAGTACTTC
CASSVDRGTYEQYF
>.|many|TRBV28|TRBJ2-7
TGTGCCACTCTATGGGTACAGGGCTCCTACGAGCAGTACTTC
CATLWVQGSYEQYF
>.|many|TRBV5-5|TRBJ2-5
TGTGCCAGCAGCTTGGTTCCCGACACCTCCTCGGAGACCCAGTACTTC
CASSLVPDTSSETQYF
>.|.|TRBV7-2|TRBJ1-4
TGTGCCAGCAGCCAAGCGATTACAATTACGGCAACTAATGAAAAACTGTTTTTT
CASSQAITITATNEKLFF